A selection of T cell receptor beta chains follows, all from one sample in a study of blood T cell repertoires in COVID-19. Generated by immunoSEQ multiplex PCR, the TCRdb table keeps only in-frame clones and is missing some. This sample has about 170,000 clones, with around 83% found just once. Sequenced input: peripheral blood. The receptors were gathered from a woman over 75 in a cohort sampled during active or convalescent COVID-19. CDR3s include the opening cysteine and the closing phenylalanine or tryptophan. The D gene is left open where the match is weak. Some rows have no size entry. The others give once, few or many, or a class for an expanded clone.

v_gene,j_gene,abundance,d_gene,CDR3nt,CDR3aa
TRBV28,TRBJ1-2,once,TRBD1,TGTGCCAGCAGTCTTACCACAGGGGAGTTGGGTGGCTACACCTTC,CASSLTTGELGGYTF
TRBV3-1/TRBV3-2,TRBJ1-2,NA,TRBD1,TGTGCCAGCAGCCAAGGCCGGGGGACAGGGAACTATGGCTACACCTTC,CASSQGRGTGNYGYTF
TRBV27,TRBJ1-4,NA,TRBD1,TGTGCCAGCAGGGGGACAGTAGCTGAAAAACTGTTTTTT,CASRGTVAEKLFF
TRBV6-6,TRBJ1-1,few,NA,TGTGCCAGCAGTCACAGGGCCCCTGCTGAAGCTTTCTTT,CASSHRAPAEAFF
TRBV5-1,TRBJ1-5,NA,NA,TGCGCCAGCAGCTTGGAGGGGGGCAATCAGCCCCAGCATTTT,CASSLEGGNQPQHF
TRBV5-5,TRBJ1-6,NA,NA,TGTGCCAGCAGCGGGTCAGGGTCGGGACCCCTCCACTTT,CASSGSGSGPLHF
TRBV12-3/TRBV12-4,TRBJ1-6,NA,TRBD1,TGTGCCAGCCAGGGGGTGGATTCACCCCTCCACTTT,CASQGVDSPLHF
TRBV4-1,TRBJ1-5,NA,NA,TGCGCCAGCAGCCAAGATATCGGGGGGTCTCCCCAGCCCCAGCATTTT,CASSQDIGGSPQPQHF
TRBV2,TRBJ2-3,NA,TRBD2,TGTGCCAGCAGCGAACTAGCGGGGGGGCAGGATACGCAGTATTTT,CASSELAGGQDTQYF
TRBV27,TRBJ1-3,NA,NA,TGTGCCAGCGGTCCCGGGGTTACTGGAAACACCATATATTTT,CASGPGVTGNTIYF
TRBV27,TRBJ1-2,NA,TRBD1,TGTGCCAGCAGTTTCCTCGCCCGGGACAGTGATAACTATGGCTACACCTTC,CASSFLARDSDNYGYTF
TRBV5-1,TRBJ1-1,NA,NA,TGCGCCAGCGCCTTAGGGAGGGGGGGCACTGAAGCTTTCTTT,CASALGRGGTEAFF
TRBV11-2,TRBJ2-4,many,NA,TGTGCCAGCAGCTTACGCGGGGACGGGGGAAACATTCAGTACTTC,CASSLRGDGGNIQYF
TRBV15,TRBJ1-1,NA,NA,TGTGCCACCAGCACGATAGGGCAGGGTAAGGCGAAAGCTTTCTTT,CATSTIGQGKAKAFF
TRBV11-3,TRBJ2-7,NA,TRBD2,TGTGCCAGCAGCCTGTGGGGGGGGTTCTACGAGCAGTACTTC,CASSLWGGFYEQYF
TRBV27,TRBJ1-5,NA,NA,TGTGCCAGCAGTTTCGACAGAAGCAATCAGCCCCAGCATTTT,CASSFDRSNQPQHF
TRBV4-1,TRBJ2-7,NA,NA,TGCGCCAGCAGCCAAGGATCAACTCGCTATGGACAGTCCTTTGTCTTC,CASSQGSTRYGQSFVF
TRBV3-1/TRBV3-2,TRBJ2-2,NA,TRBD2,TGTGCCAGCAGCCACTGGACTAGCGGGAACACCGGGGAGCTGTTTTTT,CASSHWTSGNTGELFF
TRBV7-9,TRBJ1-4,NA,NA,TGTGCCAGCAGCTATTATGCAACTAATGAAAAACTGTTTTTT,CASSYYATNEKLFF
TRBV4-1,TRBJ1-3,NA,NA,TGCGCCAGCAGCCCGGACAGATACACCATATATTTT,CASSPDRYTIYF
TRBV24-1,TRBJ2-7,NA,TRBD2,TGTGCCACCAGTGATTTGCGACTAGCGGGGGGGAAAAGCTCCTACGAGCAGTACTTC,CATSDLRLAGGKSSYEQYF
TRBV7-8,TRBJ1-2,NA,TRBD1,TGTGCCAGCAGCTTAGATAACAGGGGATATGGCTACACCTTC,CASSLDNRGYGYTF
TRBV24-1,TRBJ1-2,NA,NA,TGTGCCACCAGTGAAAACAGGGATGGCTACACCTTC,CATSENRDGYTF
TRBV24-1,TRBJ2-3,NA,TRBD1,TGTGCCACCAGTCGTCGGGACAGTCTCACAGATACGCAGTATTTT,CATSRRDSLTDTQYF
TRBV6-5,TRBJ1-2,few,NA,TGTGCCAGCAGCATTCGGGGCTACACCTTC,CASSIRGYTF
TRBV27,TRBJ2-7,many,NA,TGTGCCAGCAAATTTCAGGGTTCCTACGAGCAGTACTTC,CASKFQGSYEQYF
TRBV3-1/TRBV3-2,TRBJ1-2,NA,NA,TGTGCCAGCAGCCAAGTCCCTATCGGAGAAGGCTACACCTTC,CASSQVPIGEGYTF
TRBV4-3,TRBJ1-1,NA,NA,TGCGCCAGCAGCCAAGGTGTCCAAAATCTGAACACTGAAGCTTTCTTT,CASSQGVQNLNTEAFF
TRBV7-9,TRBJ1-2,NA,NA,TGTGCCAGCAGCTTAGTCGGGGAAATAAACTATGGCTACACCTTC,CASSLVGEINYGYTF
TRBV18,TRBJ2-1,NA,TRBD1,TGTGCCAGCTCATCCCGACAGGGGTCTATCAACTACAATGAGCAGTTCTTC,CASSSRQGSINYNEQFF
TRBV5-1,TRBJ2-7,NA,NA,TGCGCCAGCAGACCCGGGACAAGTCGATACGAGCAGTACTTC,CASRPGTSRYEQYF
TRBV7-9,TRBJ2-5,NA,NA,TGTGCCAGCAGCCCCGTGGGGAGGCAAGAGACCCAGTACTTC,CASSPVGRQETQYF
TRBV5-1,TRBJ2-5,NA,TRBD1,TGCGCCAGCAGCCTCCGACAGGGGGAACAAGAGACCCAGTACTTC,CASSLRQGEQETQYF
TRBV11-2,TRBJ2-2,many,TRBD2,TGTGCCAGCAGCCCCAGGGGTAGCGGGAGAACCGGGGAGCTGTTTTTT,CASSPRGSGRTGELFF
TRBV7-8,TRBJ1-5,few,NA,TGTGCCAGCAGCTCCCGGGGGGGCAGGGGCAATCAGCCCCAGCATTTT,CASSSRGGRGNQPQHF
TRBV5-5,TRBJ2-1,NA,NA,TGTGCCAGCAGCTTGGAAAGGGGGAGGGCCTTTTATGAGCAGTTCTTC,CASSLERGRAFYEQFF
TRBV3-1/TRBV3-2,TRBJ1-1,NA,NA,TGTGCCAGCAGCCCTTCAGTAGGCAGGGGAGTCGACACTGAAGCTTTCTTT,CASSPSVGRGVDTEAFF
TRBV7-9,TRBJ1-6,once,NA,TGTGCCAGCAGCCCTGTGGAGGTCGATAATTCACCCCTCCACTTT,CASSPVEVDNSPLHF
TRBV30,TRBJ1-5,NA,TRBD1,TGTGCCTGGAGTACCAGGGGGAGCGAGCCCCAGCATTTT,CAWSTRGSEPQHF
TRBV5-4,TRBJ2-1,NA,TRBD2,TGTGCCAGCAGTTCGGGAGGCTCCTACAATGAGCAGTTCTTC,CASSSGGSYNEQFF
TRBV5-5,TRBJ1-2,NA,NA,TGTGCCAGCAGCTTGGACGGGCAGGGTTGGGGCTACACCTTC,CASSLDGQGWGYTF
TRBV11-2,TRBJ2-1,NA,TRBD2,TGTGCCAGCAGCTCGGTCCTAGCGGGAAGCTCCTACAATGAGCAGTTCTTC,CASSSVLAGSSYNEQFF
TRBV5-1,TRBJ1-2,NA,NA,TGCGCCAGCAGCTTAGACACTGGGTATGGCTACACCTTC,CASSLDTGYGYTF
TRBV6-5,TRBJ1-3,NA,NA,TGTGCCAGCAGTAAACAGAGCTCTGGAAACACCATATATTTT,CASSKQSSGNTIYF
TRBV2,TRBJ2-2,NA,TRBD2,TGTGCCAGCCGGGTCTTAGCGGGAGGGAACACCGGGGAGCTGTTTTTT,CASRVLAGGNTGELFF
TRBV30,TRBJ2-3,NA,NA,TGTGCCTGGAGTGTTGCAGGTTTCACAGATACGCAGTATTTT,CAWSVAGFTDTQYF
TRBV3-1/TRBV3-2,TRBJ1-4,NA,TRBD1,TGTGCCAGCAGCCCGACAGGGGAGACTAATGAAAAACTGTTTTTT,CASSPTGETNEKLFF
TRBV18,TRBJ1-4,NA,TRBD1,TGTGCCAGCTCACTCATGACAGGGCCTAATGAAAAACTGTTTTTT,CASSLMTGPNEKLFF
TRBV29-1,TRBJ1-1,NA,NA,TGCAGCGTTGAAGATCGGGTACAGGGGAACACTGAAGCTTTCTTT,CSVEDRVQGNTEAFF
TRBV7-8,TRBJ1-2,NA,NA,TGTGCCAGCAGCTTGGGCTGGTATGGCTACACCTTC,CASSLGWYGYTF